Given below is one T cell receptor beta chain in context. Its specificity is not known. Sequencing used immunoSEQ multiplex PCR; TCRdb keeps in-frame clones, though not all of them. The table records around 63,000 clones, about three quarters of them present only once. Trimming cost V 6 bases and J 0 bases, with 9 bases left between them. CDR1 and CDR2 (germline): MDHEN, SYDVKM. This CDR3 region has 14 residues. The data derive from a study of memory CD4+ T cells and cytomegalovirus serostatus. General study findings and limits: Each of approximately 73 CMV-associated TCRbeta sequences occurred in one to five individuals.

Single viable CD3+CD4+CD8-CD45RO+ cells were sorted as the memory CD4+ T cells. The sample comprised memory CD4+ T cells from blood. This receptor was obtained from an adult in good health and CMV-seropositive. The chain has TRBV28 and TRBJ1-3; no firm D call. The CDR3 reads CASRNSFSGNTIYF. Here the CDR3 DNA reads TGTGCCAGCAGGAACAGTTTCTCTGGAAACACCATATATTTT.